A selection of T cell receptor beta chains follows, all from one sample in a study of cytomegalovirus exposure and HLA in healthy donors. This table comes from immunoSEQ multiplex PCR, and its TCRdb copy is limited to in-frame clones, with some not included. The table includes approximately 150,000 clones, 75% to 80% detected once. Sequenced sample: PBMCs. The receptors were sampled from a male donor in good health and CMV-seronegative. Both conserved end residues are part of each CDR3. The D gene is left open where the match is weak. Clone sizes are given selectively: once, few, many, or a class where the clone is expanded.

j_call clone_size d_call v_call cdr3_nt cdr3_aa
TRBJ1-1 few NA TRBV4-1 TGCGCCAGCAGCCAAGGGGACATTCGGGGCACTGAAGCTTTCTTT CASSQGDIRGTEAFF
TRBJ1-1 few NA TRBV19 TGTGCCAGTAGTAGCAGGAACACTGAAGCTTTCTTT CASSSRNTEAFF
TRBJ1-1 NA NA TRBV2 TGTGCCACCAGTCGGGGGGGAACGAACACTGAAGCTTTCTTT CATSRGGTNTEAFF
TRBJ1-2 NA NA TRBV14 TGTGCCAGCAGCCAAGAACATGCTGGCTACACCTTC CASSQEHAGYTF
TRBJ1-1 NA NA TRBV18 TGTGCCAGCTCACGGGGGGTCACTAACACTGAAGCTTTCTTT CASSRGVTNTEAFF
TRBJ2-1 NA TRBD2 TRBV5-1 TGCGCCAGCAGCTTGGCGTCCAGGGTTGGACTAGCAGCCTACAATGAGCAGTTCTTC CASSLASRVGLAAYNEQFF
TRBJ2-7 NA NA TRBV11-3 TGTGCCAGCAGCCGGGGTAACGCAGCCCCCCACGAGCAGTACTTC CASSRGNAAPHEQYF
TRBJ2-2 NA NA TRBV19 TGTGCCAGTAGTATACCGCCCCGGGTAGCGAGAGCCGGCGGGGAGCTGTTTTTT CASSIPPRVARAGGELFF
TRBJ2-7 NA NA TRBV4-3 TGCGCCAGCAGCCAAGATGGAGGGTACGAGCAGTACTTC CASSQDGGYEQYF
TRBJ1-2 NA TRBD1 TRBV25-1 TGTGCCAGCAGTGAACCGGGACAGGTCTATGGCTACACCTTC CASSEPGQVYGYTF
TRBJ1-5 NA TRBD1 TRBV4-3 TGCGCCAGCAGCCAAGATGGGCAGGGGGCCCAGCCCCAGCATTTT CASSQDGQGAQPQHF
TRBJ1-3 NA NA TRBV7-9 TGTTCCAGCAGCTCCCAGGCCCTTGGAAACACCATATATTTT CSSSSQALGNTIYF
TRBJ1-2 NA TRBD1 TRBV6-5 TGTGCCAGCAGGAATTATCAGGGGGCTTATGGCTACACCTTC CASRNYQGAYGYTF
TRBJ2-5 NA TRBD2 TRBV11-3 TGTGCCAGCAGCTCTAGCGGGAGCGGGGAGACCCAGTACTTC CASSSSGSGETQYF